This T cell receptor beta chain appears in the sequencing data of a study of T cells expressing NK-cell markers. Study as a whole: In sorted CD3+CD56+NKG2C+, CD3+CD56+NKG2C- and CD3+CD56-NKG2C+ T cells, TCR beta repertoires were obtained.

General study findings and limits: Among CD8+ T cells from roughly six donors, dominant NKG2C+ clonotypes accounted for roughly 1.0-7.0%.

No DNA is given; TCRdb re-called the 5' RACE reads and lists each CDR3 protein once. The sample holds 130,000 to 150,000 distinct CDR3 sequences. Comments on this clonotype: Antigen: not known.

This sequence originates from a man aged 18 to 29 in good health. The sequencing input was blood T cells: a sorted CD56 or NKG2C T cell subset, CD4+ or CD8+ T cells, or bulk PBMC T cells (not recorded which).

Here the CDR3 reads CASSSGQPLLYGYTF. This sequence joins TRBV5-8 and TRBJ1-2; the D call from TCRdb, TRBD1, cannot be confirmed without DNA. Germline CDR1 SGHTS, CDR2 YDEGEE. The CDR3 loop spans 15 amino acids.